A single sample gave rise to the 22 T cell receptor beta chains below, sequenced in a study of somatic mutations in cytotoxic T cells in rheumatoid arthritis. This table comes from immunoSEQ multiplex PCR, and its TCRdb copy is limited to in-frame clones, with some not included. Here the sample spans 25,000 to 30,000 clones, roughly 80% being singletons. The sequenced sample consisted of CD8+ T cells sorted from blood. These receptors were obtained from a young woman in good health.

J is TRBJ1-1 and V is TRBV5-1; D is unclear. Germline CDR1 is SGHRS and CDR2 is YFSETQ. The CDR3 length is 11 residues. V lost 4 bases and J 3 bases, leaving 4 bases between the germline ends. The CDR3 DNA reads as TGCGCCAGCAGCGGCGACACTGAAGCTTTCTTT. The encoded protein is CASSGDTEAFF.

This clone was counted once. V is TRBV2 and J is TRBJ2-1; 11 bases agree with TRBD2. The V gene end was trimmed by 11 bases and the J gene end by 7 bases; junction bases not matched to a gene: 10. The CDR3 extends over 14 amino acids. Per the germline V gene, CDR1 is SNHLY and CDR2 is FYNNEI. Here the CDR3 reads CACEGLAGGNEQFF. The CDR3 DNA follows: TGTGCCTGCGAAGGGCTAGCGGGGGGTAATGAGCAGTTCTTC.

This clone has more than one count but fewer than ten. The gene calls are TRBV7-9 and TRBJ2-1; D might be TRBD1 (5 bases). The V and J ends lost 2 bases and 4 bases respectively, with 21 bases between them. From germline, CDR1 is SEHNR and CDR2 FQNEAQ (reference sequence). The CDR3 has 18 residues. CDR3 in amino acids: CASSLSDPRDSFYNEQFF. CDR3 coding DNA: TGTGCCAGCAGCTTAAGCGATCCTCGAGACAGCTTTTACAATGAGCAGTTCTTC.

This chain links TRBV19 with TRBJ1-5; D possibly corresponds to TRBD1 (5 bases). V dropped 4 bases and J dropped 6 bases, with 7 bases sitting between them. This CDR3 region has 12 residues. Germline CDR1 reads LNHDA; CDR2 reads SQIVND (reference sequence). The CDR3 reads CASSTGAQPQHF. The CDR3, as DNA: TGTGCCAGTAGTACCGGGGCTCAGCCCCAGCATTTT. The entire variable domain, with the rest obtained from reference TRBV19 and TRBJ1-5, is as follows: DGGITQSPKYLFRKEGQNVTLSCEQNLNHDAMYWYRQDPGQGLRLIYYSQIVNDFQKGDIAEGYSVSREKKESFPLTVTSAQKNPTAFYLCASSTGAQPQHFGDGTRLSIL.

The chain is built from TRBV18 and TRBJ1-6; TRBD1 matches 7 bases. The CDR3 loop spans 14 amino acids. Germline CDR1 and CDR2: KGHSH and LQKENI. V trimming: 2 bases; J trimming: 7 bases; junction bases outside the gene matches: 2. CDR3 residues: CASSPAGGNSPLHF. The CDR3 region has the DNA TGTGCCAGCTCACCAGCAGGGGGGAATTCACCCCTCCACTTT.

In this sample, this clone turned up a few times. This chain's CDR3 is CASSPPSGADEQYF. Written as DNA, the CDR3 is TGTGCCAGCTCACCACCGTCGGGCGCCGACGAGCAGTACTTC. This rearrangement joins TRBV18 to TRBJ2-7; the D is unclear. V lost 0 bases and J 5 bases, leaving 11 bases between the germline ends. The CDR3 has 14 residues. Germline CDR1 is KGHSH and CDR2 is LQKENI.

This chain uses TRBV5-4 with TRBJ1-2; 7 positions match TRBD1. The CDR3 extends over 12 amino acids. Germline-derived CDR1 and CDR2 are SGHNT and YYREEE (reference sequence). Trimming cost V 4 bases and J 3 bases; bases outside gene matches: 0. This chain's CDR3 is CASSGTDYGYTF. The CDR3 nucleotides are TGTGCCAGCAGCGGGACAGACTATGGCTACACCTTC.

V is TRBV2 and J is TRBJ2-1; D unclear. CDR1 and CDR2 (germline): SNHLY, FYNNEI. The CDR3 is 14 amino acids. The germline V and J ends were trimmed by 9 bases and 8 bases, with 20 bases remaining between them. CDR3 protein: CARSAQTTGHEQFF. CDR3 coding DNA: TGTGCCAGATCAGCACAAACGACCGGGCATGAGCAGTTCTTC. The whole variable domain, remainder taken from reference TRBV2 and TRBJ2-1, is EPEVTQTPSHQVTQMGQEVILRCVPISNHLYFYWYRQILGQKVEFLVSFYNNEISEKSEIFDDQFSVERPDGSNFTLKIRSTKLEDSAMYFCARSAQTTGHEQFFGPGTRLTVL.

The chain joins TRBV19 to TRBJ2-1; the D is unclear. Looked up from germline, CDR1 is LNHDA and CDR2 is SQIVND (reference sequence). This CDR3 comprises 16 residues. V gave up 3 bases and J gave up 2 bases, with 14 bases separating them. CDR3 sequence (DNA): TGTGCCAGTAGTATCGTCCCCCAGGTACCCTACAATGAGCAGTTCTTC. Protein product: CASSIVPQVPYNEQFF.

The chain links TRBV2 to TRBJ2-5, with D possibly being TRBD1 (6 bases). Deletions cut 7 bases from V and 5 bases from J, with 17 bases between. Germline CDR1 reads SNHLY; CDR2 reads FYNNEI. The CDR3 spans 14 residues. For the CDR3, the DNA is TGTGCCAGCAAGGAAGTGACAGGAGAGGAGACCCAGTACTTC. The encoded protein is CASKEVTGEETQYF.

The chain uses TRBV6-6 and TRBJ2-2; a weak D match, TRBD2 (6 bases). Germline assignment: CDR1 MNHNY and CDR2 SVGAGI (reference sequence). The CDR3 runs 13 residues. The V end was cut by 5 bases, the J end by 6 bases, with 10 bases between. The CDR3 nucleotides read TGTGCCAGCAGTGTCCCGGGGGCCGGGGAGCTGTTTTTT. Residues: CASSVPGAGELFF.

The chain joins TRBV11-2 to TRBJ2-7; weak D call: TRBD1 (5 bases). The germline V gene encodes CDR1 SGHAT and CDR2 FQNNGV. V lost 0 bases and J 12 bases, leaving 15 bases between the germline ends. CDR3 length: 13 amino acids. The DNA for the CDR3 is TGTGCCAGCAGCTTAGATCCCAGGGCCAGAGGGTACGTC. Amino acids: CASSLDPRARGYV.

The V and J genes are TRBV27 and TRBJ2-7; D may be TRBD1 (5 bases). This CDR3 spans 15 amino acids. Trimming removed 2 bases at V and 3 bases at J, with 14 bases between. Germline CDR1 and CDR2: MNHEY and SMNVEV (reference sequence). CDR3 in amino acids: CASSLGQGYIYEQYF. CDR3 in DNA: TGTGCCAGCAGTTTAGGGCAGGGCTACATCTACGAGCAGTACTTC.

The CDR3 spells CASSLLGGRYEQYF. As DNA, the CDR3 is TGTGCCAGCAGTTTACTGGGGGGGAGGTACGAGCAGTACTTC. The chain uses TRBV27 and TRBJ2-7; 7 bases are a match to TRBD2. The CDR3 contains 14 residues. Germline V CDR1 and CDR2: MNHEY, SMNVEV (reference sequence). With V trimmed by 2 bases and J by 4 bases, 5 bases remained unmatched.

The rearrangement uses TRBV28 and TRBJ2-1; possible D gene TRBD2, 6 bases. V dropped 3 bases and J dropped 0 bases, with 18 bases sitting between them. The germline V gene encodes CDR1 MDHEN and CDR2 SYDVKM. The length of the CDR3 is 18 residues. CDR3 sequence (DNA): TGTGCCAGCAGTTTTCCCCCCTTTAGCGGTAGCTCCTACAATGAGCAGTTCTTC. This codes for CASSFPPFSGSSYNEQFF.

Only a few counts were recorded for this clone. This chain links TRBV7-9 with TRBJ2-3, with 9 bases aligning to TRBD1. The CDR3 consists of 14 residues. J lost 10 bases, V lost 5 bases, and 10 bases had no gene match. The V gene's germline CDR1 is SEHNR and CDR2 FQNEAQ (reference sequence). CDR3 DNA sequence: TGTGCCAGCAGCCCCGGGACAGGGTTTGTTGCGCAGTATTTT. Its translation: CASSPGTGFVAQYF.

V usage is TRBV7-9 and J usage is TRBJ1-2; TRBD1 might be the D (5 bases). The CDR3 has 14 amino acids. The ends were cut back, 4 bases at V and 8 bases at J, with 17 bases in the middle. Germline V gene lookup returns CDR1 SEHNR and CDR2 FQNEAQ (reference sequence). The DNA for the CDR3 is TGTGCCAGCAGCTCTCGTGGGGGGGGGTTCGGCTACACCTTC. Protein product: CASSSRGGGFGYTF. The complete variable domain, with remaining parts taken from reference TRBV7-9 and TRBJ1-2, reads DTGVSQNPRHKITKRGQNVTFRCDPISEHNRLYWYRQTLGQGPEFLTYFQNEAQLEKSRLLSDRFSAERPKGSFSTLEIQRTEQGDSAMYLCASSSRGGGFGYTFGSGTRLTVV.

J is TRBJ1-1 and V is TRBV9; D possibly corresponds to TRBD1 (6 bases). V dropped 4 bases and J dropped 5 bases, with 12 bases sitting between them. The CDR3 loop spans 13 amino acids. Germline loops: CDR1 SGDLS, CDR2 YYNGEE. The CDR3 sequence: CASSSGGRTEAFF. CDR3 nucleotides: TGTGCCAGCAGCTCGGGGGGCAGAACTGAAGCTTTCTTT.

J is TRBJ2-5 and V is TRBV27, with 9 bases identical to TRBD1. Per the germline V gene, CDR1 is MNHEY and CDR2 is SMNVEV (reference sequence). V dropped 7 bases and J dropped 2; count of bases not matched to a gene: 11. This CDR3 spans 16 amino acids. The CDR3 region has the DNA TGTGCCAGCACACAACAGGGGGCCTGGGGGCAAGAGACCCAGTACTTC. This codes for CASTQQGAWGQETQYF.

V gene TRBV27 combines with J gene TRBJ1-5, with 7 bases lining up with TRBD1. The CDR3 totals 15 residues. V lost 4 bases, J lost 4 bases, and 7 bases stayed unmatched. The germline V gene has CDR1 MNHEY and CDR2 SMNVEV (reference sequence). CDR3 sequence (DNA): TGTGCCAGCAGTTGGGGAACAGGGGCTAATCAGCCCCAGCATTTT. Protein product: CASSWGTGANQPQHF.

This clone appeared a few times. This chain uses TRBV27 with TRBJ2-7, with 8 nucleotides matching TRBD2. The CDR3 is 14 residues long. The germline CDR1 and CDR2 sequences are MNHEY and SMNVEV (reference sequence). Trimming at V came to 5 bases and at J to 2 bases, leaving 5 bases not matched to a gene. CDR3 protein: CASSEASGPYEQYF. DNA of the CDR3: TGTGCCAGCAGTGAGGCTAGCGGGCCCTACGAGCAGTACTTC.

The chain carries TRBV6-6 and TRBJ2-5, with no clear D. The ends were cut back, 4 bases at V and 5 bases at J, with 11 bases in the middle. Germline CDR1 is MNHNY and CDR2 is SVGAGI (reference sequence). The CDR3 loop spans 13 amino acids. CDR3 in DNA: TGTGCCAGCAGTTTGAAGGGCGAGGAGACCCAGTACTTC. Translating gives CASSLKGEETQYF.